This T cell receptor beta chain was identified in a study of response to subunit inactivated influenza vaccine. Study conclusions and caveats: A suggestion made by the authors is that each seasonal influenza vaccination recruits few new T cells.

TCRdb fed the RT-PCR reads into MiXCR, producing one record per CDR3 protein. The repertoire includes some 180,000 distinct CDR3 sequences, 7.5% to 10% of them detected once, and approximately 10% sits in the top ten. This clonotype was counted a few times. Its antigen is currently unknown. The CDR3 covers 13 residues. V gave up 4 bases and J gave up 1 base, with 9 bases separating them. CDR1 SGHDT and CDR2 YYEEEE come from the germline V gene. V and J are TRBV5-6 and TRBJ2-7, with D uncertain. This receptor was taken from a man aged 45-65 years who received an inactivated influenza vaccine. The sequencing here drew on non-naive T cells sorted from PBMCs, taken on the day of vaccination. The CDR3 DNA reads as TGTGCCAGCAGCAGTCGTGGGTCCTACGAGCAGTACTTC. It codes for CASSSRGSYEQYF.